The 32 T cell receptor beta chains presented below share a single source sample, sequenced in a study of blood T cell repertoires in COVID-19 (dated by TCRdb to 2019 to 2021). The library came from the immunoSEQ multiplex PCR assay. TCRdb limited this immuneACCESS table to in-frame rearrangements with V and J called. A share of clones is missing; checked studies link under half to unresolved V genes, and the rest is unexplained. The sample yields around 30,000 clones; roughly three quarters were counted once. Jointly, the top ten make up 16% of the sample. Sequencing input: peripheral blood. The receptors stem from a human donor in a cohort sampled during active COVID-19.

The chain links TRBV7-2 to TRBJ2-2; D gene uncertain. Germline loops: CDR1 SGHTA, CDR2 FQGNSA. Between the trimmed V and J ends, which lost 3 bases and 4 bases, there was a span of 9 bases. CDR3 size: 14 residues. The CDR3 coding sequence is TGTGCCAGCAGCTTCGCGGTGATCACCGGGGAGCTGTTTTTT. Translation gives CASSFAVITGELFF.

This chain uses TRBV19 with TRBJ2-2; maybe TRBD2 (7 bases). Germline V gives CDR1 LNHDA, CDR2 SQIVND (reference sequence). This CDR3 comprises 16 residues. Trimming took off 5 bases at V and 4 bases at J, with 17 bases between the two ends. CDR3 residues: CASSGFRGAGTGELFF. DNA for the CDR3: TGTGCCAGTAGTGGGTTTCGGGGGGCGGGCACCGGGGAGCTGTTTTTT.

The rearrangement links TRBV23-1 to TRBJ2-7; weak D call: TRBD1 (5 bases). TRBV23-1 is an ORF; its function is uncertain. Trimming removed 4 bases at V and 6 bases at J, with 28 bases between. This CDR3 is built from 18 residues. CDR3: CASSLEDTPEGSPIEQYF. CDR3 coding DNA: TGCGCCAGCAGTCTAGAGGACACTCCGGAAGGGTCCCCTATCGAGCAGTACTTC.

The V gene is TRBV18, the J gene TRBJ1-5; 9 positions match TRBD1. CDR1 and CDR2 (germline): KGHSH, LQKENI. With 0 bases clipped from V and 1 base from J, the junction kept 1 base outside the gene matches. This CDR3 spans 16 amino acids. CDR3 DNA sequence: TGTGCCAGCTCACCACCAGGGACAGGGAGCAATCAGCCCCAGCATTTT. Residues: CASSPPGTGSNQPQHF.

V and J are TRBV7-8 and TRBJ1-5; TRBD1 agrees at 7 bases. V was pared by 0 bases and J by 7 bases, with 6 bases of the junction left unmatched. The CDR3 spans 15 residues. CDR1 is SGHVS, CDR2 FQNEAQ, per germline. CDR3 coding DNA: TGTGCCAGCAGCTTAGCCCCGTCAGGGGGGCAGCCCCAGCATTTT. It yields the protein CASSLAPSGGQPQHF.

J is TRBJ2-3 and V is TRBV6-5, with D maybe TRBD1 (6 bases). Germline V gene data show CDR1 as MNHEY and CDR2 as SVGAGI. V lost 5 bases, J lost 7 bases, and 13 bases lay in between. This CDR3 spans 13 amino acids. The CDR3 coding sequence is TGTGCCAGCAGTCCGACAGGCCAAAATACGCAGTATTTT. Translated, it gives CASSPTGQNTQYF.

This rearrangement joins TRBV28 to TRBJ2-2, with 10 bases identical to TRBD2. The CDR3 covers 13 residues. With 4 bases clipped from V and 8 bases from J, the junction kept 1 base outside the gene matches. Per the germline V gene, CDR1 is MDHEN and CDR2 is SYDVKM. The CDR3 region is CASSYSGRGELFF. The CDR3 region has the DNA TGTGCCAGCAGTTATAGCGGGAGGGGGGAGCTGTTTTTT. Looking up the rest from reference TRBV28 and TRBJ2-2 gives the full variable domain: DVKVTQSSRYLVKRTGEKVFLECVQDMDHENMFWYRQDPGLGLRLIYFSYDVKMKEKGDIPEGYSVSREKKERFSLILESASTNQTSMYLCASSYSGRGELFFGEGSRLTVL.

This clone was seen just once. The V call is TRBV30, the J call TRBJ1-1; TRBD1 aligns across 7 bases. This CDR3 is built from 12 residues. V lost 4 bases and J lost 7; bases outside the gene matches: 6. Germline loops: CDR1 GTSNPN, CDR2 SVGIG (reference sequence). CDR3 coding DNA: TGTGCCTGGACCCCAGGGACAGATGAAGCTTTCTTT. It translates to CAWTPGTDEAFF.

The chain recombines TRBV6-5 with TRBJ1-1; 9 nucleotides align to TRBD1. The CDR3 is 14 amino acids. Germline V gene data show CDR1 as MNHEY and CDR2 as SVGAGI. Losses at the gene ends were 5 bases for V and 4 bases for J; bases not matched to a gene: 5. This CDR3 is CASSNRGRGTEAFF. Written as DNA, the CDR3 is TGTGCCAGCAGTAACAGGGGGCGCGGCACTGAAGCTTTCTTT.

The sample holds one count of this clone. The chain has TRBV19 and TRBJ1-2; 8 nucleotides line up with TRBD1. Germline V lookup: CDR1 LNHDA, CDR2 SQIVND (reference sequence). Trimming at V came to 5 bases and at J to 1 base, leaving 6 bases not matched to a gene. This CDR3 has 15 amino acids. The CDR3 loop reads CASSPLDRDNYGYTF. The CDR3 region has the DNA TGTGCCAGTAGTCCATTGGACAGGGATAACTATGGCTACACCTTC.

J is TRBJ1-1 and V is TRBV19; TRBD1 is a possible D gene (5 bases). The CDR3 loop spans 14 amino acids. The V end lost 3 bases, the J end lost 8 bases, and 16 bases lay between the germline ends. Germline lookup yields CDR1 LNHDA and CDR2 SQIVND (reference sequence). Here the CDR3 reads CASSIAGSRLEAFF. The CDR3 bases are TGTGCCAGTAGTATTGCAGGGTCACGGCTCGAAGCTTTCTTT.

This clone was observed a few times. This chain uses TRBV19 with TRBJ2-7; D is perhaps TRBD1 (5 bases). Germline V gives CDR1 LNHDA, CDR2 SQIVND (reference sequence). Trimming stripped 4 bases from V and 3 bases from J, with 10 bases between. The CDR3 extends over 13 amino acids. CDR3 sequence reads: CASSTYQGYEQYF. Here the CDR3 DNA reads TGTGCCAGTAGTACCTACCAGGGCTACGAGCAGTACTTC. Full variable domain (missing parts from reference TRBV19 and TRBJ2-7): DGGITQSPKYLFRKEGQNVTLSCEQNLNHDAMYWYRQDPGQGLRLIYYSQIVNDFQKGDIAEGYSVSREKKESFPLTVTSAQKNPTAFYLCASSTYQGYEQYFGPGTRLTVT.

The chain has TRBV2 and TRBJ2-2, with 8 positions matching TRBD2. CDR1 is SNHLY, CDR2 FYNNEI, per germline. V trimming: 5 bases; J trimming: 6 bases; junction bases outside the gene matches: 2. The CDR3 runs to 13 residues. The CDR3 DNA reads TGTGCCAGCAGTCGACTAGCGTCCGGGGAGCTGTTTTTT. It is translated as CASSRLASGELFF.

This clone was recorded a few times. DNA of the CDR3: TGTGCCAGCATCCAAAATCAGCCCCAGCATTTT. It codes for CASIQNQPQHF. The chain carries TRBV11-2 and TRBJ1-5, with D uncertain. The CDR3 loop spans 11 amino acids. Germline values: CDR1 SGHAT, CDR2 FQNNGV. V was shortened by 7 bases and J by 4 bases, with 5 bases between the two germline ends.

This clone was counted a single time. The chain uses TRBV28 and TRBJ1-5; TRBD1 matches 12 bases. J lost 6 bases, V lost 3 bases, and 9 bases had no gene match. The CDR3 has 17 residues. CDR1 and CDR2 from the germline V gene are MDHEN and SYDVKM. The CDR3 region has the DNA TGTGCCAGCAGTTTGGGACAGGGGGCTAAACTTTCTCAGCCCCAGCATTTT. Translation: CASSLGQGAKLSQPQHF. Drawing the rest from reference TRBV28 and TRBJ1-5, the complete variable domain is DVKVTQSSRYLVKRTGEKVFLECVQDMDHENMFWYRQDPGLGLRLIYFSYDVKMKEKGDIPEGYSVSREKKERFSLILESASTNQTSMYLCASSLGQGAKLSQPQHFGDGTRLSIL.

The table lists this clone with a count of one. The chain combines TRBV6-5 with TRBJ2-7, with D possibly matching TRBD2 (5 bases). Germline CDR1 and CDR2: MNHEY and SVGAGI. CDR3 length: 14 amino acids. V lost 4 bases and J lost 4, with 14 bases in between. CDR3 region: CASSSAPPGYEQYF. The CDR3 nucleotides read TGTGCCAGCAGTTCCGCCCCCCCGGGATACGAGCAGTACTTC.

V gene TRBV28 combines with J gene TRBJ1-1, with 7 bases identical to TRBD1. Germline loops: CDR1 MDHEN, CDR2 SYDVKM. The V and J ends lost 1 base and 1 base, in that order; junction bases with no gene match: 3. CDR3 size: 15 residues. Written as DNA, the CDR3 is TGTGCCAGCAGTTTATTGGGGACAGCGAACACTGAAGCTTTCTTT. Its protein is CASSLLGTANTEAFF.

V is TRBV10-2 and J is TRBJ2-5, with TRBD1 matching 7 bases. The CDR3 is 13 residues long. Germline trimming cut 5 bases from V and 1 base from J; bases unmatched to any gene: 1. CDR1 is WSHSY and CDR2 is SAAADI in the germline V gene. The CDR3 loop is CASSRQGQETQYF. Here the CDR3 DNA reads TGCGCCAGCAGTCGACAGGGCCAAGAGACCCAGTACTTC.

The chain combines TRBV19 with TRBJ1-2; D is unresolved. The CDR3 loop spans 14 amino acids. Germline V gene data show CDR1 as LNHDA and CDR2 as SQIVND (reference sequence). With 4 bases removed from V and 2 bases from J, the gap between germline ends came to 11 bases. The CDR3 is CASSKRGLNYGYTF. The CDR3, as DNA: TGTGCCAGTAGTAAGCGGGGATTAAACTATGGCTACACCTTC. Looking up the rest from reference TRBV19 and TRBJ1-2 gives the full variable domain: DGGITQSPKYLFRKEGQNVTLSCEQNLNHDAMYWYRQDPGQGLRLIYYSQIVNDFQKGDIAEGYSVSREKKESFPLTVTSAQKNPTAFYLCASSKRGLNYGYTFGSGTRLTVV.

The genes are TRBV2 and TRBJ2-3, with D possibly TRBD2 on 6 matching bases. The V and J ends lost 8 bases and 4 bases respectively, with 10 bases between them. Germline V gene lookup returns CDR1 SNHLY and CDR2 FYNNEI. The CDR3 sequence is 12 residues long. CDR3 sequence reads: CASRRLADTQYF. CDR3 DNA: TGTGCCAGCCGAAGACTAGCAGATACGCAGTATTTT. Combining the CDR3 with reference TRBV2 and TRBJ2-3 gives the whole variable domain EPEVTQTPSHQVTQMGQEVILRCVPISNHLYFYWYRQILGQKVEFLVSFYNNEISEKSEIFDDQFSVERPDGSNFTLKIRSTKLEDSAMYFCASRRLADTQYFGPGTRLTVL.

A few counts support this clone. This chain joins TRBV11-2 and TRBJ1-1; D unresolved. Germline loops: CDR1 SGHAT, CDR2 FQNNGV. CDR3 size: 12 residues. V lost 7 bases, J lost 0 bases, and 6 bases lay in between. CDR3 sequence (DNA): TGTGCCAGCAACAGCATGAACACTGAAGCTTTCTTT. This codes for CASNSMNTEAFF.

This clone came up a few times. The CDR3 DNA follows: TGTGCCAGCAGCGGCAGGGACAGCTACACTGAAGCTTTCTTT. Translating gives CASSGRDSYTEAFF. The chain couples TRBV9 to TRBJ1-1; TRBD1 matches 7 bases. The CDR3 totals 14 residues. J lost 3 bases, V lost 3 bases, and 5 bases had no gene match. Per germline, CDR1 SGDLS and CDR2 YYNGEE.

The rearrangement joins TRBV13 to TRBJ2-5, with TRBD2 matching over 8 bases. Germline CDR1 reads PRHDT; CDR2 reads FYEKMQ (reference sequence). V gave up 1 base and J gave up 0 bases; unmatched junction bases: 4. The CDR3 length is 16 residues. The CDR3 bases are TGTGCCAGCAGCTTAGTGAGCGGGGGCTACCAAGAGACCCAGTACTTC. Its translation: CASSLVSGGYQETQYF.

This clone was seen a single time. This chain joins TRBV19 and TRBJ2-1, with D possibly TRBD1 on 5 matching bases. Germline CDR1 and CDR2: LNHDA and SQIVND (reference sequence). The CDR3 loop spans 14 amino acids. Trimming shortened V by 6 bases and J by 2 bases, and 11 bases separated the two germline ends. The CDR3 loop is CASSTPTAYNEQFF. The CDR3 DNA reads TGTGCCAGTAGCACCCCGACAGCCTACAATGAGCAGTTCTTC.

The chain joins TRBV5-6 to TRBJ1-5; D call uncertain. CDR1 SGHDT and CDR2 YYEEEE come from the germline V gene. The CDR3 contains 16 residues. V lost 0 bases, J lost 3 bases, and 13 bases lay in between. For the CDR3, the DNA is TGTGCCAGCAGCTTGGGAGGGTCATTCGTCAATCAGCCCCAGCATTTT. Translation gives CASSLGGSFVNQPQHF.

This chain links TRBV19 with TRBJ2-6; 9 bases match TRBD1. Germline CDR1 reads LNHDA; CDR2 reads SQIVND (reference sequence). This CDR3 is 15 amino acids long. J was trimmed by 0 bases and V by 7 bases; bases with no gene match: 1. The CDR3 is CASKGQGSGANVLTF. The CDR3 nucleotides are TGTGCCAGTAAGGGACAGGGCTCTGGGGCCAACGTCCTGACTTTC.

V gene TRBV6-5 combines with J gene TRBJ2-7; perhaps TRBD2 as D (5 bases). V lost 0 bases, J lost 0 bases, and 9 bases lay in between. The CDR3 length is 15 residues. Germline V lookup: CDR1 MNHEY, CDR2 SVGAGI. The CDR3 is CASSYSGVGSYEQYF. The CDR3 region has the DNA TGTGCCAGCAGTTACTCGGGAGTGGGCTCCTACGAGCAGTACTTC.

J is TRBJ1-2 and V is TRBV2; weak D call: TRBD1 (5 bases). CDR3 length: 14 residues. The germline V gene encodes CDR1 SNHLY and CDR2 FYNNEI. V was shortened by 4 bases and J by 2 bases, with 11 bases between the two germline ends. Here the CDR3 reads CASSAQGRNYGYTF. The CDR3 nucleotides read TGTGCCAGCAGTGCCCAGGGAAGGAACTATGGCTACACCTTC.

The rearrangement joins TRBV10-3 to TRBJ2-7; TRBD2 aligns across 7 bases. Trimming cost V 4 bases and J 1 base; bases outside gene matches: 16. The CDR3 spans 18 residues. Germline CDR1 reads ENHRY; CDR2 reads SYGVKD. CDR3 coding DNA: TGTGCCATCAGTGTTTCCCGCCGATTAACTAGCGAGTCCTACGAGCAGTACTTC. It specifies CAISVSRRLTSESYEQYF.

This chain joins TRBV7-9 and TRBJ1-3; D possibly corresponds to TRBD1 (6 bases). V shed 1 base and J shed 4 bases, with 14 bases lying between them. The germline CDR1 and CDR2 sequences are SEHNR and FQNEAQ (reference sequence). CDR3 size: 16 residues. The CDR3 region is CASSLGLGATGNTIYF. The DNA of the CDR3 is TGTGCCAGCAGCTTAGGATTGGGGGCGACGGGAAACACCATATATTTT.

The rearrangement links TRBV28 to TRBJ1-5, with 7 bases matching TRBD1. J was trimmed by 6 bases and V by 3 bases; bases with no gene match: 8. This CDR3 spans 15 amino acids. Germline assignment: CDR1 MDHEN and CDR2 SYDVKM. The CDR3 bases are TGTGCCAGCAGTTTCCTTGACAGGGAGGTTCAGCCCCAGCATTTT. Amino acid sequence: CASSFLDREVQPQHF.

The V and J genes are TRBV6-5 and TRBJ1-1; 9 bases are shared with TRBD1. Losses at the gene ends were 6 bases for V and 1 base for J; bases not matched to a gene: 0. Germline CDR1 is MNHEY and CDR2 is SVGAGI. The CDR3 totals 13 residues. This CDR3 is CASRQGANTEAFF. The CDR3 DNA is TGTGCCAGCAGACAGGGGGCGAACACTGAAGCTTTCTTT.